Below, one T cell receptor beta chain is given with its context. Assay used: immunoSEQ multiplex PCR; TCRdb lists only in-frame clones, some missing. The repertoire consists of roughly 120,000 clones, with roughly nine tenths occurring once and the leading ten covering roughly 0.59%. This sample is part of a study of OX40 agonist ivuxolimab in advanced cancers. The V end lost 4 bases, the J end lost 1 base, and 8 bases lay between the germline ends. Germline values: CDR1 SNHLY, CDR2 FYNNEI. There are 14 residues in the CDR3. The rearrangement joins TRBV2 to TRBJ1-5; D remains unclear. This receptor was taken from an adult with an advanced solid tumor such as melanoma, head and neck, liver or kidney cancer. Here the sequenced sample was CD4+ or CD8+ T cells sorted from blood, taken in a trial of the OX40 agonist ivuxolimab. As DNA, the CDR3 is TGTGCCAGCAGTGGCCCGGGGAGCAATCAGCCCCAGCATTTT. Amino acids: CASSGPGSNQPQHF.